One T cell receptor beta chain is described in this entry. This sample is drawn from a study of technical replicates of blood from four donors. Using immunoSEQ multiplex PCR, the repertoire was profiled, and TCRdb retains in-frame clones only, with some absent. The data contain over 55,000 clones, 86% of them singletons. The receptor was isolated from a human donor in good health. Some clones in this sample may be carry-over from other donors' samples. Sequencing was done on a sample of PBMCs.

CDR3 amino acids: CASSFFSDNQPQHF. CDR3 DNA: TGTGCCAGCAGCTTTTTTAGTGACAATCAGCCCCAGCATTTT. The rearrangement uses TRBV5-6 and TRBJ1-5; D is uncertain. The CDR3 has 14 amino acids. CDR1 is SGHDT and CDR2 is YYEEEE in the germline V gene. V lost 2 bases and J lost 3, with 9 bases in between.